This TCR beta chain derives from a study of blood T cell repertoires in COVID-19. Study context: Both acute and convalescent COVID-19 samples were obtained from the United States, Italy and Spain. T cells, B-cell-depleted T cells, or PBMCs supplied cDNA or gDNA.

Germline V gives CDR1 MGHDK, CDR2 SYGVNS. V lost 3 bases and J lost 1; bases outside the gene matches: 7. The CDR3 has 17 residues. Original handling: Amplification from reference gene primers served as the basis for estimated nucleated cell counts. The method was immunoSEQ multiplex PCR; TCRdb's version includes in-frame clones alone and lacks a portion of them. Clone size and V and J calls were adopted from that table, with D and trimming inferred from the DNA. The table lists 97,000 or so clones, about nine tenths of them singletons. This clonotype was sampled from a man in his fifties with acute or convalescent COVID-19. The sample was peripheral blood. The V gene is TRBV25-1, the J gene TRBJ2-1, with 9 nucleotides matching TRBD2. The CDR3 nucleotides read TGTGCCAGCAGTGATCGCGGGAGGGCAGGATCCTACAATGAGCAGTTCTTC. Translating gives CASSDRGRAGSYNEQFF.